This T cell receptor (beta chain) was sequenced for a study of blood T cells in healthy people across ages. This clonotype was seen repeatedly, ten times or more. Combining a sample-barcoded 5' primer with a J-beta primer mix, a second PCR ran for about 7 to 11 cycles. MiXCR, run by TCRdb on the 5' RACE reads, gives a single entry per CDR3 protein. The data hold 730,000 or so distinct CDR3 sequences, with around 43% observed a single time. The origin of this receptor is a man at least 80 years old in good health. Specimen: blood.

The CDR3 loop reads CASSLAAGYEQYF. CDR3 DNA sequence: TGTGCCAGCAGCTTAGCTGCGGGATACGAGCAGTACTTC. This chain connects TRBV7-8 to TRBJ2-5, with D possibly matching TRBD2 (6 bases). TRBJ2-7 matches the DNA end more closely, so the J call is doubtful. The germline gives CDR1 SGHVS, CDR2 FQNEAQ. The CDR3 spans 13 residues.